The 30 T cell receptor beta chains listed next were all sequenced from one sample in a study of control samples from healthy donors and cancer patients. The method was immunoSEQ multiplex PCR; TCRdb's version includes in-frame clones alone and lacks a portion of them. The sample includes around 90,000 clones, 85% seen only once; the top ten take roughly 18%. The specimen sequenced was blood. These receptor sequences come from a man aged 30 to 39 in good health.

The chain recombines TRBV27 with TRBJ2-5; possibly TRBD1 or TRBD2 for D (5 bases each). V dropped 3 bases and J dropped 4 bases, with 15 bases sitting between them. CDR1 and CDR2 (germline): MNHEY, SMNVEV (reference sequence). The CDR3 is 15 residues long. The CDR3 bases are TGTGCCAGCAGTTTCCGTAGAGGGGCCTCAGAGACCCAGTACTTC. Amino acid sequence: CASSFRRGASETQYF.

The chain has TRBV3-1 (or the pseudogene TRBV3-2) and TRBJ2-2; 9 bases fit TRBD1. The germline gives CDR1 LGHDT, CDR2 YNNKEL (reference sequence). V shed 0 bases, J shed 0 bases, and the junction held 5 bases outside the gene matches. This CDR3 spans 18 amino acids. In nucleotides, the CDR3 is TGTGCCAGCAGCCAAGATGCGGGACAGGGCCCGAACACCGGGGAGCTGTTTTTT. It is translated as CASSQDAGQGPNTGELFF.

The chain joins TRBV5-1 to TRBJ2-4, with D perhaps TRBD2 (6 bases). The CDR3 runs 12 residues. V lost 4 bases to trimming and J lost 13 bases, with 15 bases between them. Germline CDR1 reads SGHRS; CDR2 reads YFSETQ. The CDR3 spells CASSADRDSQYF. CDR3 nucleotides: TGCGCCAGCAGCGCAGACCGGGACTCACAGTACTTC. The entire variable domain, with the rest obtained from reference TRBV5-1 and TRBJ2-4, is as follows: KAGVTQTPRYLIKTRGQQVTLSCSPISGHRSVSWYQQTPGQGLQFLFEYFSETQRNKGNFPGRFSGRQFSNSRSEMNVSTLELGDSALYLCASSADRDSQYFGAGTRLSVL.

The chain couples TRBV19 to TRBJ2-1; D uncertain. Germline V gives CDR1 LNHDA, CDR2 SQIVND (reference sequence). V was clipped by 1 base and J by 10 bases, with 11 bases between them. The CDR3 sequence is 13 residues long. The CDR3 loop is CASSIATVREQFF. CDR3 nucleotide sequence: TGTGCCAGTAGTATAGCGACCGTCAGGGAGCAGTTCTTC.

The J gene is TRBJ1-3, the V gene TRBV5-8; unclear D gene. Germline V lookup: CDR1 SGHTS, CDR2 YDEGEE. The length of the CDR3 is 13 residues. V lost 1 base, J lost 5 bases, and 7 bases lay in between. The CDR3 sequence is CASSLPRRNTIYF. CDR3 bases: TGTGCCAGCAGCTTGCCCCGTCGAAACACCATATATTTT.

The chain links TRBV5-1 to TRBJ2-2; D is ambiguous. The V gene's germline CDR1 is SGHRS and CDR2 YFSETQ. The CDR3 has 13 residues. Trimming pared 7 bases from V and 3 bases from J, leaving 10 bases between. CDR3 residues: CASRTEDTGELFF. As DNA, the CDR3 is TGCGCCAGCCGAACAGAGGACACCGGGGAGCTGTTTTTT.

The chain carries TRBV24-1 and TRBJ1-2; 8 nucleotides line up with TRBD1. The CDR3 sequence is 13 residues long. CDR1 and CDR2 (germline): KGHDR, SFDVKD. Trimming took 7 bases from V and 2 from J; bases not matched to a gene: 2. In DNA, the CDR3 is TGTGCCACCAGAGGGACAGGAAACTATGGCTACACCTTC. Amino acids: CATRGTGNYGYTF.

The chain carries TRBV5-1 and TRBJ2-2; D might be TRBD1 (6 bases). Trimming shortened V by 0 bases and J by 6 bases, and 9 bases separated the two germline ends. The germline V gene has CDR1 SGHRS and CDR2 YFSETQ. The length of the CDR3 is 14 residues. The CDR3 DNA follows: TGCGCCAGCAGCTTGGACAGGGCGGCCGGGGAGCTGTTTTTT. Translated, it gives CASSLDRAAGELFF. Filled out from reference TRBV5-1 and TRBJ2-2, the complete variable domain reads KAGVTQTPRYLIKTRGQQVTLSCSPISGHRSVSWYQQTPGQGLQFLFEYFSETQRNKGNFPGRFSGRQFSNSRSEMNVSTLELGDSALYLCASSLDRAAGELFFGEGSRLTVL.

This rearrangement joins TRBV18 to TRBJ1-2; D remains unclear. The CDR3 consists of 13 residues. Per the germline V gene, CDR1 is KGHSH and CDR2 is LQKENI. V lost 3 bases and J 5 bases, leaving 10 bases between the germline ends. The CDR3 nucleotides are TGTGCCAGCTCACCTTTGACCGATTATGGCTACACCTTC. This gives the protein CASSPLTDYGYTF.

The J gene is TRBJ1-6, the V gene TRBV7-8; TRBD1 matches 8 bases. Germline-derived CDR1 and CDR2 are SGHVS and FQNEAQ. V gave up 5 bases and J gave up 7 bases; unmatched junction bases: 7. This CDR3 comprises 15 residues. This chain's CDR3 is CASSLRTGSNSPLHF. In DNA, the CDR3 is TGTGCCAGCAGCCTCAGGACAGGGAGCAATTCACCCCTCCACTTT.

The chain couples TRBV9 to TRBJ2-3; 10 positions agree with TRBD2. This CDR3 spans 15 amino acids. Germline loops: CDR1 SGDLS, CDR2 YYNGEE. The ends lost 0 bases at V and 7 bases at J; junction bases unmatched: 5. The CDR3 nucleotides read TGTGCCAGCAGCGTAGTGAGCGGGGGGGCCAATACGCAGTATTTT. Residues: CASSVVSGGANTQYF.

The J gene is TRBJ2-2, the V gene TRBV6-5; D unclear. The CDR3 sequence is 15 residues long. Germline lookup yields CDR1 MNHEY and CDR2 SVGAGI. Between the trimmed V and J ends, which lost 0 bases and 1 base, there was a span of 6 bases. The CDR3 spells CASSYSSLNTGELFF. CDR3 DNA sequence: TGTGCCAGCAGTTACTCGTCTTTGAACACCGGGGAGCTGTTTTTT.

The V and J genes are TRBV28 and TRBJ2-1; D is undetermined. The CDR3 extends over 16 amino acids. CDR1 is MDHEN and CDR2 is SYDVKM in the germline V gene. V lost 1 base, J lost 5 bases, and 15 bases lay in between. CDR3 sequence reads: CASSLFGGALDNEQFF. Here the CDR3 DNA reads TGTGCCAGCAGTTTATTCGGCGGCGCGCTGGACAATGAGCAGTTCTTC. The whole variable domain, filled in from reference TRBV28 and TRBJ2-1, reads DVKVTQSSRYLVKRTGEKVFLECVQDMDHENMFWYRQDPGLGLRLIYFSYDVKMKEKGDIPEGYSVSREKKERFSLILESASTNQTSMYLCASSLFGGALDNEQFFGPGTRLTVL.

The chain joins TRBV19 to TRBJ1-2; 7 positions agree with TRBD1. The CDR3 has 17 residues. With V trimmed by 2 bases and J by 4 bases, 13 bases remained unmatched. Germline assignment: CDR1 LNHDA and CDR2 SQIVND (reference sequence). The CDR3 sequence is CASSIRVGTELFYGYTF. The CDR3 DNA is TGTGCCAGTAGTATACGAGTAGGGACAGAGCTCTTCTATGGCTACACCTTC.

The CDR3, as DNA: TGTGCCTGGATTGAGGGGGCCGAGCAGTACTTC. Its translation is CAWIEGAEQYF. V usage is TRBV30 and J usage is TRBJ2-7; 7 positions match TRBD1. V lost 4 bases and J lost 6; bases outside the gene matches: 3. The V gene's germline CDR1 is GTSNPN and CDR2 SVGIG (reference sequence). The CDR3 is 11 amino acids.

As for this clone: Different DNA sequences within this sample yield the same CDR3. CDR3: CASSLNYYEQYF. The CDR3 DNA reads as TGTGCCAGCAGCTTGAATTACTACGAGCAGTACTTC. The chain recombines TRBV5-6 with TRBJ2-7, with D unresolved. V shed 1 base and J shed 3 bases, with 5 bases lying between them. The CDR3 spans 12 residues. In germline, CDR1 is SGHDT, CDR2 YYEEEE.

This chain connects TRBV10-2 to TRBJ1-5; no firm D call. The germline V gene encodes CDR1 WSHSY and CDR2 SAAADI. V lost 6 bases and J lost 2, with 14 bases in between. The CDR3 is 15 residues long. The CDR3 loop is CASSDEGIGNQPQHF. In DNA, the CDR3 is TGCGCCAGCAGCGATGAAGGAATTGGCAATCAGCCCCAGCATTTT.

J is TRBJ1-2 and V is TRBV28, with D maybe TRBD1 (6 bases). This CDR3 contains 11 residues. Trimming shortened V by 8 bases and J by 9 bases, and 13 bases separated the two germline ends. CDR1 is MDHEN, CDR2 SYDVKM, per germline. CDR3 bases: TGTGCCAGCCAAGGGGGGCGTCGCTACACCTTC. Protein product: CASQGGRRYTF.

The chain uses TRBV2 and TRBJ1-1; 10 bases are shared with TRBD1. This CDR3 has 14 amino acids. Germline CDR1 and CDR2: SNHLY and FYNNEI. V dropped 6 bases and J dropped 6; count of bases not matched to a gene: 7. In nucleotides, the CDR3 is TGTGCCAGCAGGGGACAGGGGAATTTTGCTGAAGCTTTCTTT. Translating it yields CASRGQGNFAEAFF.

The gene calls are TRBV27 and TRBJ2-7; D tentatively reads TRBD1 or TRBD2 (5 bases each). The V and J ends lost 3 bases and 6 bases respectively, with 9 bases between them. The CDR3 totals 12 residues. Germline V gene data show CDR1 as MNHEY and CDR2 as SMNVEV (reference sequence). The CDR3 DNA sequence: TGTGCCAGCAGTTTTAGAGGGGCCGAGCAGTACTTC. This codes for CASSFRGAEQYF.

In DNA, the CDR3 is TGTGCCATCACGCCAAAGGAGGACAATGAGCAGTTCTTC. It translates to CAITPKEDNEQFF. The rearrangement uses TRBV10-3 and TRBJ2-1; the D gene is possibly TRBD2 (5 bases). V was shortened by 7 bases and J by 5 bases, with 12 bases between the two germline ends. Germline assignment: CDR1 ENHRY and CDR2 SYGVKD. The CDR3 covers 13 residues.

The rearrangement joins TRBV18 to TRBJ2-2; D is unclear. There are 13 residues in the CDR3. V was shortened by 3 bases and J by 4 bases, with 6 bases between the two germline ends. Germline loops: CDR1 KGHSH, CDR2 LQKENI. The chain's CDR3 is CASSPLSTGELFF. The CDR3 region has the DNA TGTGCCAGCTCACCCCTTAGCACCGGGGAGCTGTTTTTT. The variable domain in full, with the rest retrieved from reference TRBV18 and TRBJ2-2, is NAGVMQNPRHLVRRRGQEARLRCSPMKGHSHVYWYRQLPEEGLKFMVYLQKENIIDESGMPKERFSAEFPKEGPSILRIQQVVRGDSAAYFCASSPLSTGELFFGEGSRLTVL.

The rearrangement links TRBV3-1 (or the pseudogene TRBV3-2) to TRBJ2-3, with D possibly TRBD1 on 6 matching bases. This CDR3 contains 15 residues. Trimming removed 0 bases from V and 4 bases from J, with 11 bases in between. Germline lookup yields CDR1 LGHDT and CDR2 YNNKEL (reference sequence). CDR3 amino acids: CASSQEGKGADTQYF. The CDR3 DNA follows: TGTGCCAGCAGCCAAGAAGGCAAGGGGGCAGATACGCAGTATTTT.

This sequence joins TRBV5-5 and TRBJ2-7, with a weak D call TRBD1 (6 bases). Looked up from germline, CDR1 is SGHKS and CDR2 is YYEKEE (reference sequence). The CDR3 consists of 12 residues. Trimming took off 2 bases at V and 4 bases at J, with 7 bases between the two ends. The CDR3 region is CASSLQGYEQYF. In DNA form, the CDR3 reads TGTGCCAGCAGCTTACAGGGATACGAGCAGTACTTC.

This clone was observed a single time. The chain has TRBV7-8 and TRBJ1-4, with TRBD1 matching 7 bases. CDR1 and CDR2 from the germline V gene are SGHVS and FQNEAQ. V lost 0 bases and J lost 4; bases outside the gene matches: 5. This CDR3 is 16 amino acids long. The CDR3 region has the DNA TGTGCCAGCAGCTTAGCTAAGGCAGGGGGTAATGAAAAACTGTTTTTT. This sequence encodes CASSLAKAGGNEKLFF.

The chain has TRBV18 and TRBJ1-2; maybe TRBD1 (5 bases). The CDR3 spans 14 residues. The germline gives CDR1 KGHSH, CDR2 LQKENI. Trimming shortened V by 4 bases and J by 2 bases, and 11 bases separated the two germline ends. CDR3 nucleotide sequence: TGTGCCAGCTCACAAAGGGGAGACAACTATGGCTACACCTTC. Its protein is CASSQRGDNYGYTF.

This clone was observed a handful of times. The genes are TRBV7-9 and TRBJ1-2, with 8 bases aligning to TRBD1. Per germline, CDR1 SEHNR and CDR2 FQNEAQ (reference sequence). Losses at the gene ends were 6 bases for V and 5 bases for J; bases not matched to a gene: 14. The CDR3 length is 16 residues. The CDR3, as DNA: TGTGCCAGCAGTCGAAAATTGGAACAGGGGGAGTATGGCTACACCTTC. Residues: CASSRKLEQGEYGYTF.

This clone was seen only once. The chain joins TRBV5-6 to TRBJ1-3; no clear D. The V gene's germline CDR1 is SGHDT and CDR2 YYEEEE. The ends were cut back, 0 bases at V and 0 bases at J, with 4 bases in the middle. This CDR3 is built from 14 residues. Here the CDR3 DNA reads TGTGCCAGCAGCTTGGATCTCTCTGGAAACACCATATATTTT. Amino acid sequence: CASSLDLSGNTIYF.

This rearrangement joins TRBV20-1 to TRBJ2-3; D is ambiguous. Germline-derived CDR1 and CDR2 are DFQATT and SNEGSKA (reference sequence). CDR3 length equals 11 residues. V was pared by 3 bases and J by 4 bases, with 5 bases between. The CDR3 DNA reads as TGCAGTGCTAGTCAAGCAGATACGCAGTATTTT. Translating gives CSASQADTQYF.

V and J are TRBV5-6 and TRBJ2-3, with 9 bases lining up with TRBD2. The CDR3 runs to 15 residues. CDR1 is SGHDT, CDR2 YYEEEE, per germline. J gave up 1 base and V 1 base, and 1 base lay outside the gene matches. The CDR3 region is CASSLSSGGTDTQYF. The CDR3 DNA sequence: TGTGCCAGCAGCTTGTCTAGCGGGGGCACAGATACGCAGTATTTT. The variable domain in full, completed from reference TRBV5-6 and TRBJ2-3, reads DAGVTQSPTHLIKTRGQQVTLRCSPKSGHDTVSWYQQALGQGPQFIFQYYEEEERQRGNFPDRFSGHQFPNYSSELNVNALLLGDSALYLCASSLSSGGTDTQYFGPGTRLTVL.